This entry concerns a single T cell receptor (beta chain). The antigen is unknown. These data come from a study of T cells in localized non-small cell lung cancer. Sequenced by immunoSEQ multiplex PCR; TCRdb stores in-frame clones only, minus some. The data contain over 10,000 clones, about 86% of them singletons. General study points: Uninvolved adjacent lung had higher T cell clonality than tumor and all other tissues. Median around 56 top-100 tumor clones were shared with paired adjacent lung. Longer overall survival accompanied higher blood T cell density. The tumor had only one region sequenced, so heterogeneity remains possible.

There are 16 residues in the CDR3. Germline V gives CDR1 SGHNT, CDR2 YYREEE (reference sequence). The V end lost 1 base, the J end lost 2 bases, and 13 bases lay between the germline ends. The TCR originated in a male donor at least 60 years old with stage I lung adenocarcinoma. The source material was peripheral blood, sampled before any cancer treatment. This chain links TRBV5-4 with TRBJ1-3; no reliable D call. The CDR3: CASSLSGPTAGNTIYF. DNA of the CDR3: TGTGCCAGCAGCTTGTCCGGGCCCACGGCTGGAAACACCATATATTTT.